The following is a T cell receptor beta chain sequence with its context. Its antigen remains undetermined. One end of the junction varies from germline; a read error may be responsible. The data stem from a study of beta chain features in type 1 diabetes (dated by TCRdb to 2016 to 2018). Concerning the study at large: No differences in mean age, gender distribution, total cell number or subset yield were found between patients and healthy donors. Across all samples, 107,917,701 sorted cells were examined, and cell number per subset correlated strongly with RNA yield. In the study, recently diagnosed type 1 diabetes patients and matched healthy donors were compared on the TCRB repertoires of their sorted circulating CD4+ T cell subsets. Whereas all 30 or so donors provided naive and central memory subsets, regulatory and stem cell-like memory subsets were isolated from just 8 patients and roughly eight healthy donors.

A single peripheral blood draw of about 116 mL on average was collected from each donor into heparinised tubes. Naive, central memory, regulatory and stem cell-like memory CD4+ T cells were sorted on a BD FACSAria II using a panel including CD45RO, CCR7, CD25, CD127, CD95 and CD27. All sorted populations exceeded 98% purity. PBMCs were separated immediately by Lymphoprep density gradient centrifugation and were stained directly, without being cultured. Samples were stained and sorted in pairs, with one healthy donor and one patient per experiment, so that batch effects were minimized. Paper-wide results and their limitations: PCR might favor shorter templates, but patient and control samples were amplified and corrected together, so any skew would affect both groups equally. Naive, central memory and regulatory TCRB repertoires appeared to be more alike among patients than among healthy donors. Because small numbers of individuals were included in the HLA sub-analyses, any influence of HLA type on TCRB rearrangement was left unresolved. Patients with type 1 diabetes made fewer insertions and deleted more nucleotides at VDJ recombination sites, implying thymic rearrangement abnormalities. Because cDNA was sequenced instead of genomic DNA, highly expressing activated cells could be over-represented, though the groups showed no difference in activation or CD3 levels. In all four CD4+ subsets, TCRB CDR3 length was moderately but significantly shorter in type 1 diabetes patients.

The entire amount of isolated RNA was reverse transcribed using the High Capacity cDNA Reverse Transcription Kit, so the sequenced TCRB transcripts were expressed ones. Naive, central memory and regulatory T cell samples underwent deep immunoSEQ sequencing, averaging around 4 million total reads per sample. Sorted cells were lysed in RLT buffer, and RNA was extracted using DNase-treated RNeasy Micro or Mini kits according to cell number. To prevent cross-contamination, every cell subset was processed on its own, while patient and healthy donor samples were processed together. The immunoSEQ multiplex PCR was used to amplify TCRB sequences from cDNA, yielding 87-bp fragments that span the CDR3 region. Amplicons were sequenced on the Illumina HiSeq platform. The paper's processing steps were these. Synthetic template baselines were used to correct PCR bias computationally, reads within Hamming distance 2 were collapsed, and singletons that could not be merged were discarded. Reads were aligned against IMGT so that V, D and J genes, CDR3 length and insertions or deletions at six rearrangement sites could be assigned. Within each subset, clonotype counts were normalized to sorted cell number, after which true diversity and Gini coefficients were computed with the tcR R package. The overlap coefficient, calculated on TCRB nucleotide sequences, was used to measure repertoire sharing. As a proxy for the pre-selection repertoire, out-of-frame TCRB sequences from naive cells were analyzed. The source is immuneACCESS, and TCRdb retained only in-frame sequences with V and J called. Part of the clones is not carried over; for the studies checked, unresolved V genes explain less than half of this, and the remainder is unexplained. V, J and clone size are taken as reported in that table, and D and trimming were inferred from the DNA itself. The sample table lists hundreds of thousands of clones, around an eighth of them with a count of one. The ten largest account for roughly 0.022% of the sample.

The germline V gene (reference sequence) supplies CDR1 SSHAT and CDR2 FNYEAQ. The CDR3 starts with the cysteine, ends with the phenylalanine, and has 13 residues. The DNA shown is the 39-base CDR3, in frame from base 1. The sequence came from a man aged 18 to 30 with type 1 diabetes. Sequencing used naive CD4+ T cells from blood. The meaning of the sample's cell subset or site label: true naive CD4+ T cells. The V and J genes are TRBV7-7 and TRBJ2-1, with a weak D call of TRBD2 (7 bases match). The CDR3 region has the sequence CASSSGGGNEQFF. The nucleotide sequence reads TGTGCTAGCAGCTCGGGGGGCGGGAATGAGCAGTTCTTC. Where the CDR3 stops, the reference TRBV7-7 and TRBJ2-1 genes take over; the full variable domain is GAGVSQSPRYKVTKRGQDVTLRCDPISSHATLYWYQQALGQGPEFLTYFNYEAQPDKSGLPSDRFSAERPEGSISTLTIQRTEQRDSAMYRCASSSGGGNEQFFGPGTRLTVL.